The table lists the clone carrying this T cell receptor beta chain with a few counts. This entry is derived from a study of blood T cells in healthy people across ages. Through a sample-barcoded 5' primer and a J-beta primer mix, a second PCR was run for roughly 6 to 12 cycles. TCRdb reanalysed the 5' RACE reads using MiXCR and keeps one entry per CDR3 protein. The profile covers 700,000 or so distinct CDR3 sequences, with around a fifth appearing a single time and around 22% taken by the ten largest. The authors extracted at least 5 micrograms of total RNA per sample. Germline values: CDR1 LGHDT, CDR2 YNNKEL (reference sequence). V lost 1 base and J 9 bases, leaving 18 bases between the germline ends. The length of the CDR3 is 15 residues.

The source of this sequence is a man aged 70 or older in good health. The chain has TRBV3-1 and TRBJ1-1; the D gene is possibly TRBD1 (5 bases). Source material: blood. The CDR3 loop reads CASSQAGVRGDKAFF. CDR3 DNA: TGTGCCAGCAGCCAAGCGGGGGTACGGGGGGATAAAGCTTTCTTT.